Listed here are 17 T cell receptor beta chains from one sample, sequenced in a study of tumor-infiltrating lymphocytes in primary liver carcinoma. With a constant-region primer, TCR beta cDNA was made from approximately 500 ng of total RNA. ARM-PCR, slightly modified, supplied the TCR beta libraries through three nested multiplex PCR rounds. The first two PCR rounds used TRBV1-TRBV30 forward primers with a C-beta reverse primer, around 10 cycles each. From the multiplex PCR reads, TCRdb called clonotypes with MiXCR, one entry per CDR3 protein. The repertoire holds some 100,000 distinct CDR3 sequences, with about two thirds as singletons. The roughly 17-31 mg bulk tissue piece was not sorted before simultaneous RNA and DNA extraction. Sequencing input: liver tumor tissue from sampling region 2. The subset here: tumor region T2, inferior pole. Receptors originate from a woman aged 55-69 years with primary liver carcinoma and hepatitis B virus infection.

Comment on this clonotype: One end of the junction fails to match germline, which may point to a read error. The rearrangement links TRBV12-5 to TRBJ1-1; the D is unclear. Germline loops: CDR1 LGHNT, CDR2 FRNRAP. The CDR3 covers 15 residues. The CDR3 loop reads CARGLVRGSNIEAFF. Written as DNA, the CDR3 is TGTGCTAGAGGTTTGGTACGAGGCAGTAACATTGAAGCTTTCTTT.

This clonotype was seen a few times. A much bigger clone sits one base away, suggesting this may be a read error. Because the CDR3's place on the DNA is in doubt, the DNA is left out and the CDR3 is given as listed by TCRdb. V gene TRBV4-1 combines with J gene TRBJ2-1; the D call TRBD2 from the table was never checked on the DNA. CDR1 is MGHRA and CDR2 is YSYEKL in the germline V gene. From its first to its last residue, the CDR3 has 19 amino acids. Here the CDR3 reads CASSQVGAGSVSSYNEQLF.

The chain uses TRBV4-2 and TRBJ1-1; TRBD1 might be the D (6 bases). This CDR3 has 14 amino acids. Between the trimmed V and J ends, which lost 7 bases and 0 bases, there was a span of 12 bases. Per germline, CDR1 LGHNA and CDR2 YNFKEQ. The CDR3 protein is CASNPGQLNTEAFF. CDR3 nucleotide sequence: TGTGCCAGCAACCCTGGACAGCTGAACACTGAAGCTTTCTTT.

As DNA, the CDR3 is TGCAGCGTTGAGGAGGATGGAGCTTTCTTT. It translates to CSVEEDGAFF. J is TRBJ1-1 and V is TRBV29-1, with unresolved D. The germline CDR1 and CDR2 sequences are SQVTM and ANQGSEA. V shed 3 bases and J shed 10 bases, with 9 bases lying between them. The length of the CDR3 is 10 residues.

In DNA, the CDR3 is TGCAGCGTTGCCACTACCTCCCTCGGGGATGAGCAGTTCTTC. Protein product: CSVATTSLGDEQFF. The chain joins TRBV29-1 to TRBJ2-1; maybe TRBD2 (5 bases). Germline V lookup: CDR1 SQVTM, CDR2 ANQGSEA. This CDR3 contains 14 residues. V lost 4 bases to trimming and J lost 8 bases, with 18 bases between them.

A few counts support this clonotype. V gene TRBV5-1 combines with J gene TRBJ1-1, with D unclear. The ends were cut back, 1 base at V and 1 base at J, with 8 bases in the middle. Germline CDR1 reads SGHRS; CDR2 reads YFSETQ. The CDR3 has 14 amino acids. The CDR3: CASSLRQANTEAFF. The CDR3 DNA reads TGCGCCAGCAGCTTGCGGCAGGCGAACACTGAAGCTTTCTTT.

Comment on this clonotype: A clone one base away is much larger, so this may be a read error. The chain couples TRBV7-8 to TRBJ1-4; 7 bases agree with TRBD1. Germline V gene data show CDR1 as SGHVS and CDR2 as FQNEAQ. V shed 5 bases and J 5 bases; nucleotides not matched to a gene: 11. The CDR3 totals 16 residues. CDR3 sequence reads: CASSLTTRGQNEKLFF. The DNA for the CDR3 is TGTGCCAGCAGCCTCACCACGAGGGGGCAGAATGAAAAACTGTTTTTT.

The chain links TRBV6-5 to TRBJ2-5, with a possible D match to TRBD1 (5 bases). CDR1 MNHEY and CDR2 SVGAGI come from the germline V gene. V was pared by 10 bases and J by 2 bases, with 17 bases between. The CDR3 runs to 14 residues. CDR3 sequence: CAIRDIRRQETQYF. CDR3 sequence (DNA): TGTGCCATCAGGGATATTAGACGTCAAGAGACCCAGTACTTC.

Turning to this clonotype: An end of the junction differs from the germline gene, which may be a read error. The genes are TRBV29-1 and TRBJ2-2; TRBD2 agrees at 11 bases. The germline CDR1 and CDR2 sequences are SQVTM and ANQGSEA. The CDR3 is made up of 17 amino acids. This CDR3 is CSVEGLAGGRNTGELLF. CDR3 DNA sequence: TGCAGCGTTGAGGGGCTAGCGGGAGGCCGGAACACAGGGGAGCTGTTATTT.

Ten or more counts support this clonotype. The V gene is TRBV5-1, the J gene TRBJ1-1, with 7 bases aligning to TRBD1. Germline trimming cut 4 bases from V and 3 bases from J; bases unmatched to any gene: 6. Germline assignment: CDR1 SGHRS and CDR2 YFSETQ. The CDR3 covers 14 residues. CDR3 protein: CASSPGTAYTEAFF. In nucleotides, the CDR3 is TGCGCCAGCAGCCCTGGGACAGCGTACACTGAAGCTTTCTTT.

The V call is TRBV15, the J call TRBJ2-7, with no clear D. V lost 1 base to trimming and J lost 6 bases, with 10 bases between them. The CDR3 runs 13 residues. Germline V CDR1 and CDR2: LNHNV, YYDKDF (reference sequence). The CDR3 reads CATSRALFAEQYF. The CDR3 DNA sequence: TGTGCCACCAGCAGAGCGTTGTTTGCCGAGCAGTACTTC.

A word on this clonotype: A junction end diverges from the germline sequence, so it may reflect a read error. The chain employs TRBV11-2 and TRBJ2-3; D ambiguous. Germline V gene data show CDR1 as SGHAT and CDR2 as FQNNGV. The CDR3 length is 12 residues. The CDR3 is CANSPWADTLYF. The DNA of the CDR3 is TGTGCCAACAGCCCCTGGGCGGATACTCTGTATTTT.

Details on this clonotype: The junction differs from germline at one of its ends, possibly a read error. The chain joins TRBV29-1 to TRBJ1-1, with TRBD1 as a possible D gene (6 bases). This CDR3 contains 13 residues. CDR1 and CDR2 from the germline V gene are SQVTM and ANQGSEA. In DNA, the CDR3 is TGCAGTGTTGAAACAGGGAGGAACACTGAAGCTATCTTT. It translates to CSVETGRNTEAIF.

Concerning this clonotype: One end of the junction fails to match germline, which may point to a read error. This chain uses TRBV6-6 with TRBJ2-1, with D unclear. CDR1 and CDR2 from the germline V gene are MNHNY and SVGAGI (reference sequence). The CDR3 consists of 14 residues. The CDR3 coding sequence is TGTGCCAGCAGGCCGGCGAGCTCCCACAATGAGCTGTTCTTC. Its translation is CASRPASSHNELFF.

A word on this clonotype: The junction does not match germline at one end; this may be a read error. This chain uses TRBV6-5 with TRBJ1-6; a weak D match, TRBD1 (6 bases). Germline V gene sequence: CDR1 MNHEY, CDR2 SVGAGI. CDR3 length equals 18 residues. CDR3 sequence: CVSSYSRSGGANSSPLHF. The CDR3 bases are TGTGTCAGCAGTTATTCCCGGAGCGGGGGCGCGAATTCCTCACCCCTCCACTTT.

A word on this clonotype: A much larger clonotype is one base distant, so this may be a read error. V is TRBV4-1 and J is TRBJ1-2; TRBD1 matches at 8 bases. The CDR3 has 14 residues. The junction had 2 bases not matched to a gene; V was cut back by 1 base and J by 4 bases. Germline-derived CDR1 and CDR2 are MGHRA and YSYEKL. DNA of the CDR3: TGCGCCAGCAGCCAAGGGGACAGGCCCTATGGCTACACCTTC. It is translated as CASSQGDRPYGYTF.

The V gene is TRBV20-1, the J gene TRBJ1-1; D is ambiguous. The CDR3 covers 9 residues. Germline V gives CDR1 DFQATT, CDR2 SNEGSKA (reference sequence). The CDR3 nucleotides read TGCATTTGGAACACTGAAGCTTTCTTT. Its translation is CIWNTEAFF.